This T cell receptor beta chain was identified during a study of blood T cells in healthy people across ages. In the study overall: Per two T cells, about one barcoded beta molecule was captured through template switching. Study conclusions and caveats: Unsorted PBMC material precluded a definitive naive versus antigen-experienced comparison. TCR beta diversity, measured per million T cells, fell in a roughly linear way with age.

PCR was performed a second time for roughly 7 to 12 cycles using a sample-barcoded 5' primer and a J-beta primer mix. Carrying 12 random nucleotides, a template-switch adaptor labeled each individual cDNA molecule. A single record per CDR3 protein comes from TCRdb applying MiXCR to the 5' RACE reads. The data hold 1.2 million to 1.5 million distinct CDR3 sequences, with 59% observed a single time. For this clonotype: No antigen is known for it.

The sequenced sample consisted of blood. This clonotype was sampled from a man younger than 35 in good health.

CDR3 sequence reads: CSAPDGGRGTEAFF. The CDR3 bases are TGCAGTGCTCCTGACGGGGGGCGGGGCACTGAAGCTTTCTTT. The chain carries TRBV20-1 and TRBJ1-1; TRBD1 might be the D (6 bases). CDR3 size: 14 residues. Trimming removed 5 bases at V and 4 bases at J, with 17 bases between. CDR1 is DFQATT, CDR2 SNEGSKA, per germline (reference sequence).